This TCR beta chain was retrieved from a study of T cell repertoires in cytomegalovirus infection. MiXCR, run by TCRdb on the reads, gives a single entry per CDR3 protein. The data hold approximately 500,000 distinct CDR3 sequences, with approximately 15% observed a single time. This CDR3 has 16 amino acids. V lost 7 bases and J 0 bases, leaving 15 bases between the germline ends. The germline V gene encodes CDR1 MDHEN and CDR2 SYDVKM. This clonotype was obtained from a human donor in good health (CMV status not recorded). Some clones in this sample may be carry-over from other donors' samples. V is TRBV28 and J is TRBJ1-4; D uncertain. The sequencing sample was made of CD8+ T cells from PBMCs. The CDR3 region is CASKRPGLATNEKLFF. The DNA of the CDR3 is TGTGCCAGCAAGCGGCCCGGGCTTGCAACTAATGAAAAACTGTTTTTT. Full variable domain (remainder filled in from reference TRBV28 and TRBJ1-4): DVKVTQSSRYLVKRTGEKVFLECVQDMDHENMFWYRQDPGLGLRLIYFSYDVKMKEKGDIPEGYSVSREKKERFSLILESASTNQTSMYLCASKRPGLATNEKLFFGSGTQLSVL.